This TCR beta chain was observed in a study of spatial heterogeneity in lung cancer. Using its own MiXCR run on the 5' RACE reads, TCRdb lists one record per CDR3 protein. Of more than 20,000 distinct CDR3 sequences listed, approximately 3% were seen once; the top ten hold 7.7%. Noted time point: sample taken at primary tumor resection. CDR3 length: 17 residues. Losses at the gene ends were 4 bases for V and 1 base for J; bases not matched to a gene: 7. Germline V lookup: CDR1 LNHNV, CDR2 YYDKDF (reference sequence). This clonotype has ten or more counts. Antigen unknown. Whole-study findings and limits: The number of expanded tumor alpha and beta chains correlated with mutation number.

This chain uses TRBV15 with TRBJ1-5; 10 bases are a match to TRBD1. The sample here was lung tumor tissue, taken at surgery. The clonotype comes from a male donor with early-stage non-small cell lung cancer. The CDR3 nucleotides read TGTGCCACCAGCACCCGACAGGGGGCATGGAGCAATCAGCCCCAGCATTTT. Translated: CATSTRQGAWSNQPQHF.